This TCR beta chain came from a study of patients and donors after allogeneic stem cell transplantation. The V gene end was trimmed by 5 bases and the J gene end by 6 bases; junction bases not matched to a gene: 13. The CDR3 is 15 residues long. CDR1 is MNHNS, CDR2 SASEGT, per germline. This clonotype was detected a few times. TCRdb re-derived calls from the RT-PCR reads in MiXCR, one entry per CDR3 protein. Of 20,000 or so distinct CDR3 sequences detected, 4.5% to 5% appear once; the ten largest clones hold 35% to 45%. The clonotype was recovered from a human donor who was either an allogeneic HSCT recipient or a stem cell or donor lymphocyte infusion donor (not recorded which). It is not recorded whose cells these are; they may come from a transplant donor. The genes are TRBV6-1 and TRBJ2-7, with TRBD1 matching over 7 bases. Sequencing input: blood, either unsorted or a sorted T cell fraction (not recorded which). The CDR3: CASSLRDSAIGEQYF. DNA for the CDR3: TGTGCCAGCAGTCTACGGGACAGTGCCATTGGCGAGCAGTACTTC.